Listed below are T cell receptor beta chains from one sample, sequenced in a study of cytomegalovirus exposure and HLA in healthy donors. Sequencing used immunoSEQ multiplex PCR; TCRdb keeps in-frame clones, though not all of them. The sample includes about 50,000 clones, about 77% of them seen just once. The specimen was PBMCs. Receptors originate from a woman aged 40 to 50 in good health and CMV-seropositive. Each CDR3 is given with its conserved first and last residue. Fields, in order: CDR3 protein, CDR3 DNA, clone size, J gene, CDR3 length, D gene, V gene. D genes are given only for firm matches. A row's size may be missing; if present it is once, few, many or a size class.

CDR3: CAIRGQGVSSGNTIYF
DNA: TGTGCCATCAGGGGGCAGGGTGTATCCTCTGGAAACACCATATATTTT
size: .
J: TRBJ1-3
length: 16
D: .
V: TRBV10-3

CDR3: CASKGPYGYTF
DNA: TGTGCCAGCAAGGGGCCTTATGGCTACACCTTC
size: .
J: TRBJ1-2
length: 11
D: .
V: TRBV9

CDR3: CASSQDNQAEQYF
DNA: TGCGCCAGCAGCCAAGATAATCAAGCCGAGCAGTACTTC
size: few
J: TRBJ2-7
length: 13
D: .
V: TRBV4-3

CDR3: CASSDGTHRSHGYTF
DNA: TGCGCCAGCAGCGACGGGACACATAGATCTCATGGCTACACCTTC
size: .
J: TRBJ1-2
length: 15
D: .
V: TRBV5-1

CDR3: CASSQDQGQNQPQHF
DNA: TGCGCCAGCAGCCAAGACCAGGGGCAGAATCAGCCCCAGCATTTT
size: .
J: TRBJ1-5
length: 15
D: .
V: TRBV4-3

CDR3: CAWRERGSTDTQYF
DNA: TGTGCCTGGAGAGAGAGGGGGAGCACAGATACGCAGTATTTT
size: .
J: TRBJ2-3
length: 14
D: .
V: TRBV30

CDR3: CASSYRDRGSGELFF
DNA: TGTGCCAGCAGTTACAGGGACCGGGGGTCCGGGGAGCTGTTTTTT
size: .
J: TRBJ2-2
length: 15
D: .
V: TRBV6-5

CDR3: CASSTSDRVGYTF
DNA: TGTGCCAGTAGTACTTCCGACAGGGTTGGCTACACCTTC
size: .
J: TRBJ1-2
length: 13
D: TRBD1
V: TRBV19

CDR3: CAISEPGSAETQYF
DNA: TGTGCCATATCAGAGCCAGGGTCTGCGGAGACCCAGTACTTC
size: .
J: TRBJ2-5
length: 14
D: .
V: TRBV10-3

CDR3: CASSKDRGDTEAFF
DNA: TGTGCCAGCAGTAAGGACAGGGGGGACACTGAAGCTTTCTTT
size: .
J: TRBJ1-1
length: 14
D: TRBD1
V: TRBV6-4

CDR3: CSVDYRGYQFF
DNA: TGCAGCGTTGACTACAGGGGGTACCAGTTCTTC
size: .
J: TRBJ2-1
length: 11
D: TRBD1
V: TRBV29-1

CDR3: CASSPTDTYNSPLHF
DNA: TGTGCCAGCAGCCCTACCGACACTTATAATTCACCCCTCCACTTT
size: .
J: TRBJ1-6
length: 15
D: .
V: TRBV9

CDR3: CAWSPGGGQPQHF
DNA: TGTGCCTGGAGTCCAGGGGGCGGGCAGCCCCAGCATTTT
size: once
J: TRBJ1-5
length: 13
D: TRBD1
V: TRBV30

CDR3: CASSLGDRGRQTQYF
DNA: TGTGCCAGCAGCTTAGGGGACAGGGGGCGGCAGACCCAGTACTTC
size: .
J: TRBJ2-5
length: 15
D: TRBD1
V: TRBV11-2

CDR3: CASSEGAGGQYEQYF
DNA: TGTGCCAGCAGTGAAGGGGCGGGAGGGCAGTACGAGCAGTACTTC
size: once
J: TRBJ2-7
length: 15
D: TRBD2
V: TRBV2

CDR3: CASSIGTGGNTIYF
DNA: TGTGCCAGCAGCATCGGGACAGGGGGAAACACCATATATTTT
size: .
J: TRBJ1-3
length: 14
D: TRBD1
V: TRBV7-2

CDR3: CASRRQGSSYNEQFF
DNA: TGTGCCAGCAGAAGACAGGGGAGCTCCTACAATGAGCAGTTCTTC
size: .
J: TRBJ2-1
length: 15
D: TRBD1
V: TRBV6-5

CDR3: CASSYGLAGVRDTQYF
DNA: TGTGCCAGCAGTTACGGACTAGCGGGGGTTAGGGATACGCAGTATTTT
size: few
J: TRBJ2-3
length: 16
D: TRBD2
V: TRBV6-6